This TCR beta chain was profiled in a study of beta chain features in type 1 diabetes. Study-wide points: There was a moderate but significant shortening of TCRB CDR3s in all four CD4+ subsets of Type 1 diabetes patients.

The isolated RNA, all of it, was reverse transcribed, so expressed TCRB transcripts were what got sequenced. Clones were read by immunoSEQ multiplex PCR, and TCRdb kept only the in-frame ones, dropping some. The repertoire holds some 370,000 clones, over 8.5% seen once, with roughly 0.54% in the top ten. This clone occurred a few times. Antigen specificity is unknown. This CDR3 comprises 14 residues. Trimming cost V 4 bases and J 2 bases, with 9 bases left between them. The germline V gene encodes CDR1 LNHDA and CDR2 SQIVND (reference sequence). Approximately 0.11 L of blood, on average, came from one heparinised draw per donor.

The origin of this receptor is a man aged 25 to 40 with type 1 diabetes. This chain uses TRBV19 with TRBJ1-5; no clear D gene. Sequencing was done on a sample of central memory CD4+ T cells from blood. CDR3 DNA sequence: TGTGCCAGTAGTACTGGGAGGGGCAATCAGCCCCAGCATTTT. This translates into CASSTGRGNQPQHF.